Below, one T cell receptor (beta chain) is given with its context. This clone was seen just once. The antigen this receptor binds is unknown. The sample holds no much larger clone one base away, and base qualities are not on file. The protocol used for the library was the immunoSEQ multiplex PCR assay. For the multiplex PCR, a mixture combining 60 forward primers for TCR Vbeta segments and 13 reverse primers for TCR Jbeta segments was used. A multiplex PCR assay on genomic DNA amplified the CDR3 region of rearranged TCR beta genes. On the Illumina HiSeq System, the amplified TCR beta libraries were sequenced as 87-base-pair reads. For the original study's pipeline: A later analysis tallied 75 million to 95 million unique TCR beta chains across the 650 to 750 repertoires, and some 10 million of those chains were shared by two or more donors. Raw reads were error-corrected and collapsed into unique sequences with a nearest-neighbor algorithm that merged closely related sequences to remove PCR and sequencing errors. To assign V, D and J gene segments, CDR3 sequences were aligned to IMGT reference sequences. Each retained sequence needed at least a six-nucleotide match to both a V gene segment and a J gene segment. A rearrangement was called productive if the CDR3 had no stop codons and remained in frame with V and J, and every other rearrangement was called non-productive. CDR3 was defined according to IMGT convention as the region running from the second conserved V-encoded cysteine to the conserved J-encoded phenylalanine. The earlier analysis of about 590 of the donors excluded sequences that lacked an unambiguous match to a single V gene segment. In an earlier analysis of several hundred of the donors, V segments were called functional above 56.7% productive rearrangements and were called segregating when the between-donor standard deviation exceeded 5%. To diagnose cytomegalovirus status from the catalog of TCR beta chain sequences, a statistical classification framework was built. In a later analysis, TCR nucleotide sequences were compared against IMGT/GENE-DB human TR gene sequences so that V and J genes could be assigned. Using the TCRdist pipeline, a later analysis assigned CDR3 sequences along with most-parsimonious VDJ recombination scenarios. In a later analysis, each TCR beta chain was defined by its CDR3 amino acid sequence together with its V-gene family, and reads lacking a unique V-gene family were excluded. A later analysis removed 450 to 600 highly shared, low-generation-probability nucleotide sequences to deal with suspected cross-contamination and a sequencing artifact. A later analysis calculated a clonal expansion index for each public chain from normalized within-repertoire ranks of inferred template counts. A later analysis computed generation probabilities with a VDJ recombination model fitted to out-of-frame rearrangements, and checked the results against IGoR. In a later analysis, hypergeometric tests were used to score TCR-TCR, TCR-HLA and TCR-CMV co-occurrence, with a repertoire-size bias correction applied to TCR pairs. To estimate false discovery rates, a later analysis permuted the HLA or CMV assignments 20 times. In a later analysis, co-occurring TCRs were grouped using DBSCAN, with TCRdist sequence similarity added in when clustering inside HLA-allele-positive subsets. Repertoires with fewer than 30,000 or more than 120,000 public chains were left out of co-occurrence clustering, as were several repertoires with anomalous nucleotide sharing. TCRdb obtained this table from immuneACCESS and retained in-frame rearrangements with V and J assigned. These tables miss some clones; where compared with another copy, unresolved V genes account for less than half of the shortfall, and the remainder is unexplained. The DNA was the basis for D and trimming; V, J and clone size are from that table. This sample is represented by some 86,000 clones; roughly three quarters of them were singletons. 14% to 15% of the sample is taken by the ten largest.

The cohort comprised 666 healthy bone marrow donors. Cohort members were all nominally healthy when sampled, although unrecorded immune exposures were likely present. The donor was CMV seropositive and belonged to the group of a few hundred seropositive cohort members. A peripheral blood sample was provided by each donor, and peripheral blood mononuclear cells were used for TCR beta sequencing. The Qiagen DNeasy Blood Extraction Kit was used to extract genomic DNA from the blood cell samples. The germline V gene sets CDR1 to SGDLS and CDR2 to YYNGEE. V ends up 4 bases short and J 2 bases short, with an unmatched junction base count of 6. The cysteine opens and the phenylalanine closes a CDR3 of 16 amino acids. The CDR3 DNA has 48 bases and is translated from base 1. This entry is derived from a study of cytomegalovirus exposure and HLA in healthy donors (dated by TCRdb to 2016 to 2017). Regarding the study in general: According to an earlier analysis of several hundred of the donors, some 170 million T cells yielded 95 million to 140 million unique TCR beta sequences and around 300 Gb of sequence data. An early release that covered about 600 HLA-typed donors contained 300 to 350 gigabases of sequencing data and around 85 million unique TCR sequences. Of the 398 genotyped donors, approximately 82% fell in the genetic ancestry cluster associated with self-reported Caucasian donors. The study aimed to test whether signatures of past pathogen exposure could be identified by cataloging public T cell receptors. The study used immunosequencing to profile the T cell repertoires of hundreds of subjects and linked those repertoires to cytomegalovirus serostatus. In addition to the first cohort of roughly 700 subjects, a separate validation cohort of approximately 130 different subjects was used. The study combined high-throughput TCR immunosequencing, statistical association of individual TCRs with disease status, and machine learning to predict cytomegalovirus infection status. To study patterns of TCR occurrence, a later analysis re-analyzed previously published TCR beta repertoires from 550 to 800 donors and added high-resolution HLA genotyping. Rather than using new phenotypic data, the later analysis identified candidate immune exposures from TCR beta sequences and from how often those sequences occurred across donors. An earlier analysis of several hundred of the donors applied high-throughput TCR beta sequencing to assess whether each TCR beta V gene segment acted as functional or pseudogenic. Donor age, sex, ethnicity and CMV serostatus were collected together with the repertoire data. A later genetic analysis used genome-wide SNP genotypes for about three fifths of the 666 donors, treating that subset as a discovery cohort. All discovery cohort repertoires had been generated using a single sequencing platform. HLA typing included class I and class II loci at four-digit resolution. The number of donors typed differed by locus, with 629-630 for A, B, C, DRB1 and DQB1, 522 for DQA1, about 610 for DPA1, and around 450 for DPB1. Because of strong linkage in the cohort, roughly five DR-DQ haplotypes were treated as single units for association and clustering. Among some 400 genotyped donors of the cohort, an average of about 220,000 unique TCR beta nucleotide sequences was sequenced per donor, of which about 19% were non-productive.

What the study reported, not specific to this receptor: For the cohort, immune exposure information was limited to CMV serostatus. A later genetic analysis reported fewer N-insertions in productive TCRs among donors in an Asian-associated ancestry cluster than the roughly 650-donor mean. An earlier analysis of approximately 600 of the donors showed that most TCR beta V segments appeared in productive rearrangements either about 90% or about 30% of the time, which broadly matched IMGT annotations. The study listed approximately 160 TCR beta chains as associated with cytomegalovirus. Most TCR sequences were observed very rarely across donors, whereas some public TCRs were present in many individuals. In vitro tests confirmed that three of the cytomegalovirus-associated TCR beta chains recognize cytomegalovirus antigens. A cluster of highly shared sequence variants was judged likely to be a technical artifact of the sequencing pipeline. In both the original and validation cohorts, the classifier was reported to diagnose cytomegalovirus status with high specificity and sensitivity. Several of the top co-occurrence clusters appeared to be linked to parvovirus B19, influenza, CMV and Epstein-Barr virus, according to a later analysis. In a later genetic analysis, a missense DCLRE1C variant was associated with V-gene and J-gene trimming of TCR beta chains, and the association was replicated in an independent cohort. It was suggested by the authors that the approach could potentially be generalized to other disease states and immunological phenotypes. The earlier analysis of 587 of the donors excluded 15 to 20 rarely observed V segments, including chromosome 9 orphons, because counts were too low. When HLA alleles, especially DR and DQ, strongly co-occurred, TCR associations were difficult to assign to individual alleles. This cohort had only TCR beta chains sequenced, and the lack of alpha or paired-chain data limited which features could be detected. In a later analysis, most CMV-associated TCR beta chains were found to appear HLA-restricted, with HLA associations seemingly driven largely by CMV exposure. A further reported finding was that TCR beta sequences accurately predicted the HLA-A and HLA-B alleles for most subjects in the first cohort. A later analysis found that HLA-associated TCR beta chains were more clonally expanded and had lower generation probabilities than equally common non-associated chains. At a false discovery rate of 0.05, a later analysis linked about 17,000 TCR beta sequences to specific HLA alleles. Because HLA typing was unavailable for some donors at each locus, only the typed subset was used in association tests. Linkage disequilibrium might explain the correlated functional status among segregating V segments, but an unknown experimental factor could not be ruled out. Some IMGT-functional V segments, including TRBV6-2 and TRBV6-3, could not be distinguished by the 87-base-pair reads and were therefore excluded. The presence/absence analyses assumed that sequencing depth was roughly uniform across donors, and that assumption may not be true. A later analysis found that TCR association rates varied across HLA loci, with DRB1 alleles showing the most associated TCRs and HLA-C alleles the fewest.

The rearrangement joined TRBV9 to TRBJ2-1, and 10 junction bases match TRBD2. The sequence came from a middle-aged woman in good health and CMV-seropositive. Sequencing used PBMCs. The CDR3 amino acid sequence is: CASSPGLATAYNEQFF. The DNA sequence is as follows: TGTGCCAGCAGCCCGGGACTAGCGACAGCCTACAATGAGCAGTTCTTC.